The next 17 T cell receptor beta chains were all read from a single sample in a study of blood T cell repertoires in COVID-19 (TCRdb year 2020). The library was generated by the immunoSEQ multiplex PCR assay. Held by TCRdb, this immuneACCESS table contains in-frame sequences only and omits some clones. Under half of the omission traces to an unresolved V gene where checked; the cause of the rest is unknown. For this sample the table gives more than 65,000 clones, of which under 95% were detected only once. The top ten clonotypes cover around 8% of the sample. Material: peripheral blood. The receptors here all came from a human donor in a cohort sampled during active COVID-19.

J is TRBJ2-7 and V is TRBV5-6; D may be TRBD1 (6 bases). CDR3 size: 14 residues. Trimming shortened V by 0 bases and J by 4 bases, and 11 bases separated the two germline ends. In germline, CDR1 is SGHDT, CDR2 YYEEEE. The CDR3 DNA reads TGTGCCAGCAGCTTGGGGTGGACAGAGTACGAGCAGTACTTC. This gives the protein CASSLGWTEYEQYF.

For the CDR3, the DNA is TGTGCCAGCAGATCCCAGGGCCAGAGCAATCAGCCCCAGCATTTT. Its translation is CASRSQGQSNQPQHF. The chain carries TRBV6-5 and TRBJ1-5, with D possibly TRBD1 on 5 matching bases. Germline V gene data show CDR1 as MNHEY and CDR2 as SVGAGI. V was pared by 6 bases and J by 1 base, with 13 bases between. The CDR3 is 15 amino acids.

The gene calls are TRBV5-1 and TRBJ1-2; D not resolved. The CDR3 runs to 13 residues. The germline V gene encodes CDR1 SGHRS and CDR2 YFSETQ. Between the trimmed V and J ends, which lost 2 bases and 6 bases, there was a span of 11 bases. The CDR3 coding sequence is TGCGCCAGCAGCTTTAGATTCCTAGATGGCTACACCTTC. Translating it yields CASSFRFLDGYTF.

This clone has only one observation. The CDR3 loop is CASSTKDSYYGYTF. CDR3 in DNA: TGTGCCAGCAGCACAAAAGACAGCTACTATGGCTACACCTTC. The chain uses TRBV2 and TRBJ1-2; D is perhaps TRBD1 (5 bases). The CDR3 has 14 amino acids. Germline V gene sequence: CDR1 SNHLY, CDR2 FYNNEI. V was clipped by 6 bases and J by 3 bases, with 14 bases between them.

The chain links TRBV9 to TRBJ2-7; TRBD2 matches at 10 bases. Germline V gives CDR1 SGDLS, CDR2 YYNGEE. Losses at the gene ends were 0 bases for V and 5 bases for J; bases not matched to a gene: 2. CDR3 length equals 14 residues. CDR3 region: CASSVVAGGDEQYF. CDR3 nucleotide sequence: TGTGCCAGCAGCGTAGTAGCGGGGGGCGACGAGCAGTACTTC.

This chain links TRBV27 with TRBJ2-7; possibly TRBD2 for D (7 bases). V was cut by 3 bases and J by 2 bases, with 17 bases left in between. The CDR3 is made up of 16 amino acids. Germline V gene sequence: CDR1 MNHEY, CDR2 SMNVEV (reference sequence). CDR3 protein: CASSLIGGDLTYEQYF. CDR3 bases: TGTGCCAGCAGTTTGATAGGGGGGGACCTTACCTACGAGCAGTACTTC.

The genes are TRBV11-2 and TRBJ2-3; maybe TRBD2 (7 bases). CDR1 is SGHAT, CDR2 FQNNGV, per germline. Deletions cut 1 base from V and 1 base from J, with 18 bases between. There are 18 residues in the CDR3. Here the CDR3 DNA reads TGTGCCAGCAGCTTAGCCCGGTATGGCGGGGGCCGCACAGATACGCAGTATTTT. As protein: CASSLARYGGGRTDTQYF.

This clone appeared once. The J gene is TRBJ2-7, the V gene TRBV9; 9 nucleotides align to TRBD2. The trim removed 0 bases at V and 7 bases at J, leaving 8 bases unmatched. The CDR3 is 15 residues long. Germline CDR1 is SGDLS and CDR2 is YYNGEE. Written as DNA, the CDR3 is TGTGCCAGCAGCGTAGAGACTAGCGGTGTTGGTGAGCAGTACTTC. It encodes CASSVETSGVGEQYF. The variable domain in full, with the rest retrieved from reference TRBV9 and TRBJ2-7, is DSGVTQTPKHLITATGQRVTLRCSPRSGDLSVYWYQQSLDQGLQFLIQYYNGEERAKGNILERFSAQQFPDLHSELNLSSLELGDSALYFCASSVETSGVGEQYFGPGTRLTVT.

The V and J genes are TRBV30 and TRBJ1-4, with 8 positions matching TRBD1. V shed 1 base, J shed 1 base, and the junction held 8 bases outside the gene matches. CDR1 GTSNPN and CDR2 SVGIG come from the germline V gene (reference sequence). CDR3 length: 17 amino acids. The chain's CDR3 is CAWSGYPGGETNEKLFF. The CDR3 coding sequence is TGTGCCTGGAGTGGATATCCAGGGGGCGAAACTAATGAAAAACTGTTTTTT.

This clone was recorded a few times. DNA of the CDR3: TGTGCCAGCACGACGGAGCACTATGGCTACACCTTC. This encodes CASTTEHYGYTF. The chain carries TRBV25-1 and TRBJ1-2; no definite D call. With 7 bases removed from V and 3 bases from J, the gap between germline ends came to 9 bases. Germline CDR1 is MGHDK and CDR2 is SYGVNS. CDR3 length: 12 residues.

CDR3 in DNA: TGTGCCTGGAGTGAGAGGAGGGGGCGATCTGAAGCTTTCTTT. Residues: CAWSERRGRSEAFF. This chain joins TRBV30 and TRBJ1-1, with 7 bases matching TRBD1. V lost 1 base, J lost 6 bases, and 8 bases stayed unmatched. From germline, CDR1 is GTSNPN and CDR2 SVGIG (reference sequence). CDR3 size: 14 residues.

The V and J genes are TRBV5-8 and TRBJ1-6, with 7 positions matching TRBD1. The junction had 7 bases not matched to a gene; V was cut back by 0 bases and J by 7 bases. CDR1 and CDR2 from the germline V gene are SGHTS and YDEGEE. The CDR3 is 16 amino acids. The CDR3 DNA reads as TGTGCCAGCAGCTTGGCGGGACAGCCACCAAATTCACCCCTCCACTTT. It encodes CASSLAGQPPNSPLHF.

The chain combines TRBV5-1 with TRBJ1-2; D remains unclear. In germline, CDR1 is SGHRS, CDR2 YFSETQ. The CDR3 extends over 13 amino acids. The germline V and J ends were trimmed by 4 bases and 0 bases, with 7 bases remaining between them. The CDR3 nucleotides read TGCGCCAGCAGCCCAGAAGCTAACTATGGCTACACCTTC. As protein: CASSPEANYGYTF.

Notes on this clone: Other DNA sequences in this sample translate to the same CDR3. This chain uses TRBV5-6 with TRBJ1-5, with D perhaps TRBD1 (5 bases). The CDR3 has 12 amino acids. Deletions cut 4 bases from V and 5 bases from J, with 7 bases between. CDR1 SGHDT and CDR2 YYEEEE come from the germline V gene. The CDR3 DNA reads as TGTGCCAGCAGCCTAGGGGATCAGCCCCAGCATTTT. Translated, it gives CASSLGDQPQHF.

CDR3 loop: CASKPGTYEQYF. In nucleotides, the CDR3 is TGTGCCAGCAAGCCGGGTACCTACGAGCAGTACTTC. The J gene is TRBJ2-7, the V gene TRBV2; unclear D gene. V was cut by 7 bases and J by 2 bases, with 9 bases left in between. The CDR3 consists of 12 residues. Germline V gene data show CDR1 as SNHLY and CDR2 as FYNNEI.

The chain couples TRBV9 to TRBJ1-3; 12 bases line up with TRBD1. CDR1 and CDR2 (germline): SGDLS, YYNGEE. With 2 bases clipped from V and 0 bases from J, the junction kept 15 bases outside the gene matches. The CDR3 extends over 21 amino acids. DNA for the CDR3: TGTGCCAGCAGCGTGGACCCGCGGGACAGGGGGCCGTCATCCTCTGGAAACACCATATATTTT. Its protein is CASSVDPRDRGPSSSGNTIYF.

This clone was seen a single time. This CDR3 reads CASSNGEREQYF. In DNA form, the CDR3 reads TGTGCCAGCAGCAACGGAGAACGCGAGCAGTACTTC. The chain has TRBV7-9 and TRBJ2-7; no clear D. V shed 5 bases and J shed 6 bases, with 11 bases lying between them. Germline V gives CDR1 SEHNR, CDR2 FQNEAQ (reference sequence). The CDR3 is 12 residues long. The full variable domain, completed using reference TRBV7-9 and TRBJ2-7, is DTGVSQNPRHKITKRGQNVTFRCDPISEHNRLYWYRQTLGQGPEFLTYFQNEAQLEKSRLLSDRFSAERPKGSFSTLEIQRTEQGDSAMYLCASSNGEREQYFGPGTRLTVT.